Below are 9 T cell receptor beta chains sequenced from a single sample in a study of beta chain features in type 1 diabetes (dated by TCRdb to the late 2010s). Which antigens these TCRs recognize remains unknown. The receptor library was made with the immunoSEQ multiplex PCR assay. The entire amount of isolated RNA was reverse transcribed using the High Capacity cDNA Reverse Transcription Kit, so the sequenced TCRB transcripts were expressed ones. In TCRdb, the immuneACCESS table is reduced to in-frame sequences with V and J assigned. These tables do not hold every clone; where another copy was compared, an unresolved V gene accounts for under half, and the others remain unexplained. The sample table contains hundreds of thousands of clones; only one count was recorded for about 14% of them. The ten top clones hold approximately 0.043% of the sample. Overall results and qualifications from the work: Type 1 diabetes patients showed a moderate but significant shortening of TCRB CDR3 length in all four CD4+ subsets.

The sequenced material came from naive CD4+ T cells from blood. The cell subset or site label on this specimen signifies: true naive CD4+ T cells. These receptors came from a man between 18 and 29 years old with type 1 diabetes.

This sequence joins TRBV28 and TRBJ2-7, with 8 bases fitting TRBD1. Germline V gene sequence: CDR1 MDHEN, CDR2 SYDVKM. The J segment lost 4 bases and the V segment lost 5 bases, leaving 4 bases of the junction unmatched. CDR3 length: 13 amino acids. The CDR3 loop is CASSQGQDYEQYF. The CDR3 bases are TGTGCCAGCAGTCAGGGACAGGATTACGAGCAGTACTTC.

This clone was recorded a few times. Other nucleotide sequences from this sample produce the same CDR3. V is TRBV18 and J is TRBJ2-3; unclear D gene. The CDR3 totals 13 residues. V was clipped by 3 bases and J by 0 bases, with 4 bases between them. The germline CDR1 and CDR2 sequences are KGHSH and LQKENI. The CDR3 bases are TGTGCCAGCTCACCGCCCAGCACAGATACGCAGTATTTT. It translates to CASSPPSTDTQYF.

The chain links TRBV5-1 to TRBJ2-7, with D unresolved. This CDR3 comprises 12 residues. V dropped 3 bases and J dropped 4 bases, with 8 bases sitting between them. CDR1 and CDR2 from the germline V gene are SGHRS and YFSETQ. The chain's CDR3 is CASSSDGYEQYF. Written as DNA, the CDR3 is TGCGCCAGCAGCTCGGACGGGTACGAGCAGTACTTC.

The CDR3 bases are TGTGCCAGCAGTGAGGGCCCGGTCAATTCACCCCTCCACTTT. Its translation is CASSEGPVNSPLHF. The rearrangement joins TRBV6-1 to TRBJ1-6; no definite D call. The V gene lost 3 bases and the J gene lost 7 bases, with 10 bases spanning the gap. CDR1 is MNHNS, CDR2 SASEGT, per germline. The CDR3 spans 14 residues.

CDR3 sequence (DNA): TGTGCCAGCAGAGGGCATAGCTCCTATAATTCACCCCTCCACTTT. This codes for CASRGHSSYNSPLHF. V usage is TRBV2 and J usage is TRBJ1-6, with D unclear. CDR1 and CDR2 (germline): SNHLY, FYNNEI. The CDR3 has 15 residues. Trimming took 6 bases from V and 0 from J, leaving 9 bases between them.

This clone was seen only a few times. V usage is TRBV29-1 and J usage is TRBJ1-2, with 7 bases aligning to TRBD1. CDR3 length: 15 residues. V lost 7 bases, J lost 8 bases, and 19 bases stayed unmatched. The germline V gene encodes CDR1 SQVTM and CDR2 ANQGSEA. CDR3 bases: TGCAGCGACGGTGGGACAGTTGAAGGGGTCAGGGGCTACACCTTC. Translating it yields CSDGGTVEGVRGYTF.

The CDR3 loop reads CASTMETGYTEAFF. CDR3 in DNA: TGTGCCAGCACAATGGAGACAGGGTACACTGAAGCTTTCTTT. The chain carries TRBV2 and TRBJ1-1; TRBD1 matches 7 bases. Germline V gene sequence: CDR1 SNHLY, CDR2 FYNNEI. V lost 7 bases to trimming and J lost 3 bases; unmatched junction nucleotides: 8. CDR3 length: 14 amino acids.

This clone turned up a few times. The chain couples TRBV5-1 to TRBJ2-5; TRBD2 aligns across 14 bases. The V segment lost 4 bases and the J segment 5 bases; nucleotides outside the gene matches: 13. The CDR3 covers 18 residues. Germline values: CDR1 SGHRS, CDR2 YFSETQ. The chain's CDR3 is CASSPRPGLAGVGETQYF. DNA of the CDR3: TGCGCCAGCAGCCCACGGCCGGGACTAGCGGGAGTGGGTGAGACCCAGTACTTC.

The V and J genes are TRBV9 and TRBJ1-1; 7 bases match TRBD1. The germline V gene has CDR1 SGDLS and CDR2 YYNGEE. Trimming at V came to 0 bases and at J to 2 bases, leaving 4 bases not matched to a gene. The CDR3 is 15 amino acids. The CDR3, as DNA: TGTGCCAGCAGCGTAGAGGGGACAGTAAACACTGAAGCTTTCTTT. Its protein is CASSVEGTVNTEAFF.